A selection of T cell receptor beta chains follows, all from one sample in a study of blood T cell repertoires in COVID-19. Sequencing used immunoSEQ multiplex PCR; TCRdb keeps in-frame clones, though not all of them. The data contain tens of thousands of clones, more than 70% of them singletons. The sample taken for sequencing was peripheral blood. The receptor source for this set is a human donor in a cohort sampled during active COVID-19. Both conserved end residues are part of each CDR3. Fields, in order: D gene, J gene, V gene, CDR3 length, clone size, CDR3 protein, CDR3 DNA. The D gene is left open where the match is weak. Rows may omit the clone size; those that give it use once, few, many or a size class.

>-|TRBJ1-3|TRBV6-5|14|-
CASDLQGSGNTIYF
TGTGCCAGCGACCTACAGGGTTCTGGAAACACCATATATTTT
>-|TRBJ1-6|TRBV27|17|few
CASSSTITGSQNSPLHF
TGTGCCAGCAGTTCAACAATAACAGGAAGTCAAAATTCACCCCTCCACTTT
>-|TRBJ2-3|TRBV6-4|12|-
CASSLLRDTQYF
TGTGCCAGCAGCCTTTTGAGGGATACGCAGTATTTT
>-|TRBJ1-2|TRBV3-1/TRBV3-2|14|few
CASSRQTPLYGYTF
TGTGCCAGCAGCCGACAGACCCCCCTTTATGGCTACACCTTC
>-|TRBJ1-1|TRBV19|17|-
CASSIDLFGGPNTEAFF
TGTGCCAGTAGTATAGATCTTTTCGGGGGGCCGAACACTGAAGCTTTCTTT
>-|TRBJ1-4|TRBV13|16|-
CASSLREGLPNEKLFF
TGTGCCAGCAGCCTCCGGGAGGGTCTTCCAAATGAAAAACTGTTTTTT
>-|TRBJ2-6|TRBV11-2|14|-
CASSYSAGANVLTF
TGTGCCAGCAGTTATAGCGCGGGGGCCAACGTCCTGACTTTC
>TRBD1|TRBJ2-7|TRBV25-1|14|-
CASPAGTGSYEQYF
TGTGCCAGTCCAGCCGGGACAGGGTCCTACGAGCAGTACTTC
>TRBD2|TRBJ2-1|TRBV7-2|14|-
CASRPGLAVHEQFF
TGTGCCAGCAGACCTGGACTAGCGGTCCATGAGCAGTTCTTC
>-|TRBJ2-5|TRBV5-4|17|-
CASSSKRAGRGQETQYF
TGTGCCAGCAGTTCTAAGCGGGCGGGGAGAGGACAAGAGACCCAGTACTTC
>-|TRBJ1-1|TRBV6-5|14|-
CASSYGTLNTEAFF
TGTGCCAGCAGTTACGGGACACTGAACACTGAAGCTTTCTTT
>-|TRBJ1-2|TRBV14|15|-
CASSPRITGSYGYTF
TGTGCCAGCAGCCCAAGAATCACAGGGTCCTATGGCTACACCTTC
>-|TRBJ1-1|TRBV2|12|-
CASRPGPSEAFF
TGTGCCAGCCGGCCAGGGCCCTCCGAGGCTTTCTTT
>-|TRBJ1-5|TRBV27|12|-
CASSQNGQPQHF
TGTGCCAGCAGTCAGAATGGCCAGCCCCAGCATTTT
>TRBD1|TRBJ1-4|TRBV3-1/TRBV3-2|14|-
CASSSTGSNEKLFF
TGTGCCAGCAGCTCGACAGGGTCTAATGAAAAACTGTTTTTT
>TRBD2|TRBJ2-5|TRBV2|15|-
CASTLAGGKQETQYF
TGTGCCAGCACCCTAGCGGGGGGGAAACAAGAGACCCAGTACTTC
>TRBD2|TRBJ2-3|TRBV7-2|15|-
CASSPEGTSGDTQYF
TGTGCCAGCAGCCCCGAGGGGACTAGCGGAGATACGCAGTATTTT
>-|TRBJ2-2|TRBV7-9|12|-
CASSPSNGELFF
TGTGCCAGCAGCCCCTCTAACGGGGAGCTGTTTTTT
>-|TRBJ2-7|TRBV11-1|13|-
CASSLRPTGEQYF
TGTGCCAGCAGCTTACGGCCGACAGGCGAGCAGTACTTC
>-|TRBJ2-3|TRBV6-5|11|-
CASNRGDTQYF
TGTGCCAGCAACCGCGGGGATACGCAGTATTTT
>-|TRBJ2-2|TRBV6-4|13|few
CASSAKRAGELFF
TGTGCCAGCAGTGCGAAGAGGGCCGGGGAGCTGTTTTTT
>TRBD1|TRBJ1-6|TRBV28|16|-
CASSFRARGVGSPLHF
TGTGCCAGCAGTTTTAGGGCCAGGGGGGTAGGGTCACCCCTCCACTTT
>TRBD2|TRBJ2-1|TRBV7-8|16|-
CASSPLTGTTYNELFF
TGTGCCAGCAGCCCATTAACCGGGACTACTTACAATGAGCTGTTCTTC
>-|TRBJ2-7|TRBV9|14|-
CASSVATSGYEQYF
TGTGCCAGCAGCGTAGCGACGTCAGGGTACGAGCAGTACTTC
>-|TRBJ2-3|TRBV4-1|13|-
CASSQDFASTQYF
TGCGCCAGCAGCCAAGATTTCGCTAGTACGCAGTATTTT
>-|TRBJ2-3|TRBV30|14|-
CAWIDRRYTDTQYF
TGTGCCTGGATCGACAGGCGATACACAGATACGCAGTATTTT
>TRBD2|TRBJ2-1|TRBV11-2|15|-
CASSLAALATNEQFF
TGTGCCAGCAGCTTAGCGGCACTAGCGACCAATGAGCAGTTCTTC
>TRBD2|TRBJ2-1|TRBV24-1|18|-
CATSDTTTSGGAYNEQFF
TGTGCCACCAGTGATACCACGACTAGCGGGGGGGCCTACAATGAGCAGTTCTTC
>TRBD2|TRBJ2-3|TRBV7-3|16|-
CASSRGLAGGPDTQYF
TGTGCCAGCAGCCGCGGACTAGCGGGGGGTCCAGATACGCAGTATTTT